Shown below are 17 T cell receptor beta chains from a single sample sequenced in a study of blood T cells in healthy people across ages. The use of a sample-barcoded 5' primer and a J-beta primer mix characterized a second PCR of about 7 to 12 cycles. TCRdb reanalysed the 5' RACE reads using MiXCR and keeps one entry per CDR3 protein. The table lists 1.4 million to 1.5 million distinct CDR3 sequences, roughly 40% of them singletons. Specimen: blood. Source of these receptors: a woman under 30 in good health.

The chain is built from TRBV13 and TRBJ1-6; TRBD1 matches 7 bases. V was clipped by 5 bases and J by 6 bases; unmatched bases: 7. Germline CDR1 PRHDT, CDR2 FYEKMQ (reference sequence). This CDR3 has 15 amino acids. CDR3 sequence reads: CASSNRDSGNSPLHF. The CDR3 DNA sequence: TGTGCCAGCAGCAACCGGGACAGCGGTAATTCACCCCTCCACTTT.

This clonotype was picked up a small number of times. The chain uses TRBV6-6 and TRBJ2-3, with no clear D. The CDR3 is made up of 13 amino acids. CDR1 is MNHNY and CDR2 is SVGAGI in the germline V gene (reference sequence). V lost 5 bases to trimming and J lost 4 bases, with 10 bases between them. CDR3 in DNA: TGTGCCAGCAGTCCCCCACCCCCAGATACGCAGTATTTT. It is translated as CASSPPPPDTQYF.

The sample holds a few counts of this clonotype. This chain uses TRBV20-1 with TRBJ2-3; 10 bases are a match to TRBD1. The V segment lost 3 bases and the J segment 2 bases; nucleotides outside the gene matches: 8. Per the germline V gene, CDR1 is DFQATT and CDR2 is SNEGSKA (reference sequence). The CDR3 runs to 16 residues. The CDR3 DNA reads TGCAGTGCTAGCCCCGGACAGGGGGTTTTCACAGATACGCAGTATTTT. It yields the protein CSASPGQGVFTDTQYF.

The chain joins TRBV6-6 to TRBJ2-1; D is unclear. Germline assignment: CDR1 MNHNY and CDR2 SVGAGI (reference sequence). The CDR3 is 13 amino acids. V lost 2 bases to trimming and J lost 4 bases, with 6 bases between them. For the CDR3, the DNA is TGTGCCAGCAGTTACCCGAAGTACAATGAGCAGTTCTTC. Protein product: CASSYPKYNEQFF.

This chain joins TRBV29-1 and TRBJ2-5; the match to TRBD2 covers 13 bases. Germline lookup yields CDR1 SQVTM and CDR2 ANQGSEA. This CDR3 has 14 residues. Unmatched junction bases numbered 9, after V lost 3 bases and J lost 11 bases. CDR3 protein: CSVDGLAGADKQYF. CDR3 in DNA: TGCAGCGTTGACGGACTAGCGGGAGCTGACAAGCAGTACTTC.

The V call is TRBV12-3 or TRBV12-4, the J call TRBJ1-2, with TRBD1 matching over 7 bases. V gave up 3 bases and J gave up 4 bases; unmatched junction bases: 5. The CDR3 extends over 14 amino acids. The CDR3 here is CASSLGTVTYGYTF. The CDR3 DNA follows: TGTGCCAGCAGTTTGGGGACAGTGACCTATGGCTACACCTTC.

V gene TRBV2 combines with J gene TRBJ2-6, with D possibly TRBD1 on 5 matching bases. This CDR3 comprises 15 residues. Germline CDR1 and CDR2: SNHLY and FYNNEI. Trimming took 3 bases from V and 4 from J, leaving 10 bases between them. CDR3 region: CASSETALGANVLTF. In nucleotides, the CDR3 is TGTGCCAGCAGTGAGACAGCTCTGGGGGCCAACGTCCTGACTTTC.

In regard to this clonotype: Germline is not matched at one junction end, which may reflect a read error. This CDR3 reads CANSPRLTDGCTF. The CDR3 DNA sequence: TGTGCCAACAGCCCCCGACTTACCGATGGCTGCACCTTC. The V and J genes are TRBV7-9 and TRBJ1-2; D unresolved. In germline, CDR1 is SEHNR, CDR2 FQNEAQ (reference sequence). The CDR3 loop spans 13 amino acids. Drawing the rest from reference TRBV7-9 and TRBJ1-2, the complete variable domain is DTGVSQNPRHKITKRGQNVTFRCDPISEHNRLYWYRQTLGQGPEFLTYFQNEAQLEKSRLLSDRFSAERPKGSFSTLEIQRTEQGDSAMYLCANSPRLTDGCTFGSGTRLTVV.

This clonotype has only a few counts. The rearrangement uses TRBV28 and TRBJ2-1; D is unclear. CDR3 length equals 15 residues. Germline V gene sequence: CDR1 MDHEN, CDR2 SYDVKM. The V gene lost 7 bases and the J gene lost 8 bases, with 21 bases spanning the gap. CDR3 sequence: CASTPHIGRVYEQFF. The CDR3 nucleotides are TGTGCCAGCACGCCTCACATCGGGCGAGTCTATGAGCAGTTCTTC.

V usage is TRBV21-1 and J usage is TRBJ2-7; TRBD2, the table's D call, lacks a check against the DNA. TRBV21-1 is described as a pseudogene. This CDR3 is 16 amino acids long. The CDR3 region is CASSKTAGPYAFEQYF. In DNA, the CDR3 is TGTGCCAGCAGCAAAACAGCGGGTCCATATGCCTTCGAGCAGTACTTC.

DNA for the CDR3: TGCGCCACCTCGCTCCGGGGAGAGGGGTCCTACAATGAGCAGTTCTTC. Its protein is CATSLRGEGSYNEQFF. This chain links TRBV4-1 with TRBJ2-1; TRBD1 or TRBD2 may be the D gene (5 bases each). The germline V gene has CDR1 MGHRA and CDR2 YSYEKL. Trimming cost V 10 bases and J 1 base, with 20 bases left between them. The CDR3 extends over 16 amino acids.

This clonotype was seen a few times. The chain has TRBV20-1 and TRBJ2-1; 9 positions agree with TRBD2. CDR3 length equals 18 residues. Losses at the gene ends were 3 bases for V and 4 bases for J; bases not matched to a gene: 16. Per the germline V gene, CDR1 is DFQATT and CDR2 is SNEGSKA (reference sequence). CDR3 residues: CSARWSGGPTRTYNEQFF. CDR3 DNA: TGCAGTGCTAGGTGGAGCGGGGGGCCTACGCGAACTTACAATGAGCAGTTCTTC.

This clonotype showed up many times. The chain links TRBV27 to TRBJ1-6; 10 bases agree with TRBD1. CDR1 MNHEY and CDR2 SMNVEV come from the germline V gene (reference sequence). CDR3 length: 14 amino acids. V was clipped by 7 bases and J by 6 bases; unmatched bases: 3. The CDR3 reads CASKTGGLNSPLHF. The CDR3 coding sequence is TGTGCCAGCAAGACAGGGGGCCTTAATTCACCCCTCCACTTT.

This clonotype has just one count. This chain's CDR3 is CASSQEAGGYNEQYF. CDR3 nucleotide sequence: TGTGCCAGCAGCCAAGAGGCGGGGGGTTACAATGAGCAGTACTTC. The J gene is TRBJ2-5, the V gene TRBV4-2, with 8 bases that match TRBD2. This CDR3 has 15 residues. Germline assignment: CDR1 LGHNA and CDR2 YNFKEQ. J gave up 11 bases and V 0 bases, and 11 bases lay outside the gene matches.

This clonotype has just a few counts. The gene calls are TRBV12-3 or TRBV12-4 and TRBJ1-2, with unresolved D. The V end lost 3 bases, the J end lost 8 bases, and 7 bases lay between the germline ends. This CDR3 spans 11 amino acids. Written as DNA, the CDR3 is TGTGCCAGCAGTTTTTTGTGGGGCTACACCTTC. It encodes CASSFLWGYTF.

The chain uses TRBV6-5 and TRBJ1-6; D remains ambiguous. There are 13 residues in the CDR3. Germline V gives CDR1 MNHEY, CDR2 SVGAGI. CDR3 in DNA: TGTCCCCGCCCGGCCGGCCTTAATTCACCCCTCCACTTT. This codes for CPRPAGLNSPLHF.

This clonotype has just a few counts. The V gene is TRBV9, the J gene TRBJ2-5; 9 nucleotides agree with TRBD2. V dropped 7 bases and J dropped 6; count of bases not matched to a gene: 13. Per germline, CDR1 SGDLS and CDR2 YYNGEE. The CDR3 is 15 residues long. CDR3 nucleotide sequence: TGTGCCAGCGTTCACGAAGCGGGGGGAAAAAAGACCCAGTACTTC. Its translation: CASVHEAGGKKTQYF.